This T cell receptor (beta chain) comes out of a study of regulatory T cells in long-lasting Graves disease. Germline CDR1 and CDR2: MDHEN and SYDVKM. The CDR3 is made up of 14 amino acids. Trimming took off 7 bases at V and 0 bases at J, with 13 bases between the two ends. Overall study findings and caveats: Thyroid tissue was not studied; only peripheral blood was. Patients whose Graves' disease persisted exhibited lower TCR diversity than those newly diagnosed.

The time point was: newly diagnosed GD, antithyroid drugs for less than 3 months. Preparation of the TCR library used RNA extracted from PBMCs. Regarding this clonotype: The antigen is undetermined.

In building TCR beta libraries, iRepertoire HTBI primers were used together with Arm-PCR of CDR3 regions. TCRdb called the multiplex PCR reads again in MiXCR, with one record for every CDR3 protein. The sample carries more than 350,000 distinct CDR3 sequences, just under 15% recorded once. The same sample was also studied in work on T cells in Graves' hyperthyroidism and ophthalmopathy. According to that study: A patient was excluded if there was uncontrolled infection, other autoimmune disease, pregnancy or lactation. Stable hyperthyroidism was separated from ophthalmopathy by a model based on 13 V-J features.

The TCR sequence derives from a woman aged 25 to 45 with Graves disease. This specimen consisted of peripheral blood mononuclear cells (PBMCs), obtained at new diagnosis, from a patient treated with antithyroid drugs. The rearrangement joins TRBV28 to TRBJ2-7, with D maybe TRBD1 (5 bases). The CDR3 nucleotides read TGTGCCAGCACCGAGAGACAGTCCTCCTACGAGCAGTACTTC. As protein: CASTERQSSYEQYF.